The next 3 T cell receptor beta chains were all read from a single sample in a study of T-cell reconstitution after alpha-beta-depleted transplantation in children. During its preparation, the TCRbeta library received unique molecular identifiers. TCRdb ran MiXCR on the PCR reads and lists one entry per CDR3 protein. The repertoire holds 84,000 or so distinct CDR3 sequences, roughly 15% seen once, with 20% in the top ten. The specimen was PBMCs, mostly from graft donor cells, collected 180 days after TCRalphabeta/CD19-depleted stem cell transplant. Receptors were obtained from a male patient between 2 and 15 years old who had a stem cell transplant for acute lymphoblastic leukemia, so the T cells may come from the graft donor.

This clonotype was seen a few times. This chain uses TRBV6-5 with TRBJ2-5, with a possible D match to TRBD1 (6 bases). The V and J ends lost 2 bases and 1 base respectively, with 11 bases between them. The CDR3 is made up of 15 amino acids. Germline loops: CDR1 MNHEY, CDR2 SVGAGI. The CDR3 spells CASSYTTGTQETQYF. The CDR3, as DNA: TGTGCCAGCAGTTACACGACAGGCACCCAAGAGACCCAGTACTTC.

This chain uses TRBV27 with TRBJ2-3, with D maybe TRBD1 (6 bases). V was shortened by 3 bases and J by 4 bases, with 11 bases between the two germline ends. Germline assignment: CDR1 MNHEY and CDR2 SMNVEV (reference sequence). The CDR3 spans 14 residues. The CDR3 DNA sequence: TGTGCCAGCAGTTTTACAGGGCCCCCAGATACGCAGTATTTT. Its protein product is CASSFTGPPDTQYF.

This clonotype was counted a few times. This rearrangement joins TRBV6-5 to TRBJ2-4; either TRBD1 or TRBD2 may supply D (6 bases each). There are 16 residues in the CDR3. From germline, CDR1 is MNHEY and CDR2 SVGAGI. V was shortened by 0 bases and J by 0 bases, with 9 bases between the two germline ends. Written as DNA, the CDR3 is TGTGCCAGCAGTTACTCTCCGGGGGCAGCCAAAAACATTCAGTACTTC. It specifies CASSYSPGAAKNIQYF.